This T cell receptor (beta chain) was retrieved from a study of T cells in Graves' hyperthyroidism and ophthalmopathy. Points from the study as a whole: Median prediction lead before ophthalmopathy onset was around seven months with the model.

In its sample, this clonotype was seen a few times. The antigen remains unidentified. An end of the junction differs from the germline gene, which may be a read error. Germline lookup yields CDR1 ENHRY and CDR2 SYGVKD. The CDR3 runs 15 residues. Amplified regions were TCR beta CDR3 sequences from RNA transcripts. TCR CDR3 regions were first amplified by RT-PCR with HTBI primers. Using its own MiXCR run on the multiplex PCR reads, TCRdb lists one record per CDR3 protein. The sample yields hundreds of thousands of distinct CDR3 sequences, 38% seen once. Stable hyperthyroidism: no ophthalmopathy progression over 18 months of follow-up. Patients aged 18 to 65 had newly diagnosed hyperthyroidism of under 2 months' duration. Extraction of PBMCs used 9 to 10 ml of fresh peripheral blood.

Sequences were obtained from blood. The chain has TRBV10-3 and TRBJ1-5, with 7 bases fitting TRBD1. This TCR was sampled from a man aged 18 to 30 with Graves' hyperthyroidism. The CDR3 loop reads CASSTDRASNQPQHF. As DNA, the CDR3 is TGTGCCAGCAGTACAGACAGGGCGAGCAATCAGCCCCAGCATTTT.